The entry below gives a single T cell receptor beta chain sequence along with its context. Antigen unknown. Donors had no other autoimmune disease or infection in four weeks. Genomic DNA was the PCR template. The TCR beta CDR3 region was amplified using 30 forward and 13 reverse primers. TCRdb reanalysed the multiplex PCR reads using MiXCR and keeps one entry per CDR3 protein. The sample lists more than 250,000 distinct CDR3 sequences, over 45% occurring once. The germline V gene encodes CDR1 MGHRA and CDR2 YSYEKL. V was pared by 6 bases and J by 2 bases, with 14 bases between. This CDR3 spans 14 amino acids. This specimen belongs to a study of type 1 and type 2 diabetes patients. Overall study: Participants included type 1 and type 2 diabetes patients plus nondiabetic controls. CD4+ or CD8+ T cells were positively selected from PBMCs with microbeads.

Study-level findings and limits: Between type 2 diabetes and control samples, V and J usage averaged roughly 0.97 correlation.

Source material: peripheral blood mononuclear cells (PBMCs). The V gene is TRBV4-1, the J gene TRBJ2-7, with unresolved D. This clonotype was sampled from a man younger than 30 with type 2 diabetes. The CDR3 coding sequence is TGCGCCAGCAGTATCAACCCCGGAACCTACGAGCAGTACTTC. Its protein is CASSINPGTYEQYF.